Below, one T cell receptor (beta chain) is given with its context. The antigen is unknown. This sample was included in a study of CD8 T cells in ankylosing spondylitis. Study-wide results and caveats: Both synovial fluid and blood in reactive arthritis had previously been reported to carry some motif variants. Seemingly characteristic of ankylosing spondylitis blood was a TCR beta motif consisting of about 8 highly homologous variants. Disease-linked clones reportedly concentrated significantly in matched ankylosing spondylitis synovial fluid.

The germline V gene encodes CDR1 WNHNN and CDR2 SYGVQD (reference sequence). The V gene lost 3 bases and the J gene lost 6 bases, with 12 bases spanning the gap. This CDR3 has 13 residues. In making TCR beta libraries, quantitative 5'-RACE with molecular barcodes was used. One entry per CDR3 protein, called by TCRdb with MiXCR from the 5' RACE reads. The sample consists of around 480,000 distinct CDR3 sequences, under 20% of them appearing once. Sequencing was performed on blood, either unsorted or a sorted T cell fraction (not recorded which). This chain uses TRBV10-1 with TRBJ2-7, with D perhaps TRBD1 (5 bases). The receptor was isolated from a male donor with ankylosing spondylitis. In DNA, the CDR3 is TGCGCCAGCAGTGATGTGGGAAGGGGCGAGCAGTACTTC. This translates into CASSDVGRGEQYF.